Presented here are 21 T cell receptor beta chains from one specimen sequenced in a study of blood T cells in healthy people across ages. Together with a sample-barcoded 5' primer, a J-beta primer mix was included in a second PCR lasting about 7 to 11 cycles. TCRdb re-called the 5' RACE reads with MiXCR, one entry per CDR3 protein. Of about a million distinct CDR3 sequences in the sample, 45% to 50% were seen once. Sequenced sample: blood. The receptor source for this set is a man younger than 40 in good health.

This clonotype has just one count. Relative to the germline gene, one junction end is altered; a read error may explain this. V usage is TRBV4-2 and J usage is TRBJ2-1; 10 nucleotides agree with TRBD2. Judging by the DNA end, TRBJ2-7 fits better; the J call may be wrong. Germline V gene data show CDR1 as LGHNA and CDR2 as YNFKEQ. The CDR3 sequence is 16 residues long. CDR3 nucleotides: TGTACCAGCAGCACTAGCGGGACGAGCTCCTACAATGAGCAGTACTTC. It translates to CTSSTSGTSSYNEQYF.

In its sample, this clonotype was seen a few times. The chain links TRBV7-2 to TRBJ2-1; unclear D gene. Trimming removed 5 bases from V and 6 bases from J, with 11 bases in between. The CDR3 consists of 13 residues. Germline CDR1 and CDR2: SGHTA and FQGNSA. The chain's CDR3 is CASSRREANEQFF. DNA for the CDR3: TGTGCCAGCAGCAGACGAGAGGCCAATGAGCAGTTCTTC.

This chain links TRBV20-1 with TRBJ2-6; D is undetermined. The CDR3 totals 15 residues. V dropped 5 bases and J dropped 1 base, with 12 bases sitting between them. Germline values: CDR1 DFQATT, CDR2 SNEGSKA (reference sequence). This CDR3 is CSAPGTDSGANVLTF. CDR3 sequence (DNA): TGCAGTGCTCCCGGAACAGATTCTGGGGCCAACGTCCTGACTTTC.

The chain has TRBV9 and TRBJ2-3, with D possibly being TRBD1 (6 bases). The ends were cut back, 1 base at V and 4 bases at J, with 13 bases in the middle. The CDR3 is made up of 15 amino acids. Looked up from germline, CDR1 is SGDLS and CDR2 is YYNGEE. CDR3 residues: CASSVRPRTADTQYF. Here the CDR3 DNA reads TGTGCCAGCAGCGTACGCCCCAGGACAGCAGATACGCAGTATTTT. The full variable domain, with the rest looked up from reference TRBV9 and TRBJ2-3, is DSGVTQTPKHLITATGQRVTLRCSPRSGDLSVYWYQQSLDQGLQFLIQYYNGEERAKGNILERFSAQQFPDLHSELNLSSLELGDSALYFCASSVRPRTADTQYFGPGTRLTVL.

This clonotype has just one count. The genes are TRBV28 and TRBJ2-2, with 8 bases that match TRBD1. The V and J ends lost 4 bases and 7 bases, in that order; junction bases with no gene match: 11. The CDR3 totals 16 residues. Germline V gives CDR1 MDHEN, CDR2 SYDVKM. CDR3 loop: CASSSGGQGGYGELFF. The DNA of the CDR3 is TGTGCCAGCAGTTCCGGCGGACAGGGAGGTTACGGGGAGCTGTTTTTT.

This rearrangement joins TRBV4-1 to TRBJ2-1; no clear D gene. There are 14 residues in the CDR3. Germline V gene sequence: CDR1 MGHRA, CDR2 YSYEKL. Trimming removed 0 bases at V and 7 bases at J, with 10 bases between. The CDR3 coding sequence is TGCGCCAGCAGCCAAGACTCGGTTGGGAATGAGCAGTTCTTC. This codes for CASSQDSVGNEQFF.

The genes are TRBV25-1 and TRBJ1-2, with a possible D match to TRBD1 (5 bases). Germline assignment: CDR1 MGHDK and CDR2 SYGVNS. The CDR3 is 16 residues long. Trimming pared 4 bases from V and 7 bases from J, leaving 22 bases between. The CDR3 DNA reads TGTGCCAGCAGTGCTGGGGCGGTTCTTAGTCGATTTGGCTACACCTTC. This codes for CASSAGAVLSRFGYTF.

The chain links TRBV2 to TRBJ2-7; possibly TRBD1 or TRBD2 for D (7 bases each). The CDR3 runs to 16 residues. CDR1 and CDR2 (germline): SNHLY, FYNNEI. Trimming left V 5 bases short and J 1 base short, with 18 bases between. CDR3 loop: CASSPLWEGASYEQYF. CDR3 DNA: TGTGCCAGCAGTCCCCTCTGGGAGGGGGCATCCTACGAGCAGTACTTC.

CDR3 coding DNA: TGTGCCTGGAGGCAGGCCTCCTACGAGCAGTACTTC. Its protein is CAWRQASYEQYF. V and J are TRBV30 and TRBJ2-7, with D uncertain. The CDR3 loop spans 12 amino acids. In germline, CDR1 is GTSNPN, CDR2 SVGIG (reference sequence). The germline V and J ends were trimmed by 3 bases and 0 bases, with 6 bases remaining between them.

This clonotype was picked up many times. V gene TRBV20-1 combines with J gene TRBJ2-5; D remains ambiguous. This CDR3 is built from 11 residues. Trimming cost V 1 base and J 5 bases, with 5 bases left between them. In germline, CDR1 is DFQATT, CDR2 SNEGSKA (reference sequence). The CDR3 is CSARVGETQYF. CDR3 DNA sequence: TGCAGTGCTAGAGTAGGGGAGACCCAGTACTTC.

The J gene is TRBJ2-7, the V gene TRBV7-9; D gene unclear. CDR1 is SEHNR, CDR2 FQNEAQ, per germline (reference sequence). This CDR3 has 14 amino acids. V gave up 0 bases and J gave up 6 bases, with 12 bases separating them. The CDR3 DNA is TGTGCCAGCAGCTTAGCTGAAACAGTTGGCGAGCAGTACTTC. Its translation: CASSLAETVGEQYF.

The chain is built from TRBV6-5 and TRBJ2-5, with TRBD1 as a possible D gene (6 bases). Trimming shortened V by 5 bases and J by 9 bases, and 19 bases separated the two germline ends. The CDR3 is 14 residues long. CDR1 MNHEY and CDR2 SVGAGI come from the germline V gene. CDR3 coding DNA: TGTGCCAGCAGTCGGGACACACAGGGAGCGGCCCAGTACTTC. Residues: CASSRDTQGAAQYF.

This clonotype was observed a handful of times. The gene calls are TRBV25-1 and TRBJ1-2, with D uncertain. The ends were cut back, 3 bases at V and 4 bases at J, with 12 bases in the middle. CDR3 length: 14 residues. Per the germline V gene, CDR1 is MGHDK and CDR2 is SYGVNS. In nucleotides, the CDR3 is TGTGCCAGCAGTGAGGAAGGGCGCTTCTATGGCTACACCTTC. It is translated as CASSEEGRFYGYTF.

This chain links TRBV20-1 with TRBJ2-3, with TRBD2 as a possible D gene (6 bases). CDR3 length: 16 amino acids. Germline CDR1 and CDR2: DFQATT and SNEGSKA (reference sequence). The ends were cut back, 2 bases at V and 2 bases at J, with 17 bases in the middle. CDR3 in amino acids: CSARPGTCGSTDTQYF. The CDR3 DNA is TGCAGTGCTAGACCCGGGACTTGCGGCTCCACAGATACGCAGTATTTT.

The chain combines TRBV2 with TRBJ1-4; a possible D gene is TRBD1 (5 bases). V gave up 6 bases and J gave up 5 bases, with 16 bases separating them. CDR1 and CDR2 from the germline V gene are SNHLY and FYNNEI. This CDR3 is 15 amino acids long. The CDR3 spells CASRVGDGGNEKLFF. CDR3 nucleotides: TGTGCCAGCAGGGTCGGGGACGGAGGAAATGAAAAACTGTTTTTT.

With respect to this clonotype: Its ends do not fully match the called genes, so a read error is possible. Here the CDR3 reads CASSVGGPSYEQYF. The CDR3 DNA reads TGTGCCAGCAGTGTAGGGGGTCCCTCCTATGAGCAGTACTTC. The chain uses TRBV12-3 or TRBV12-4 and TRBJ2-7, with D perhaps TRBD1 (6 bases). The CDR3 spans 14 residues.

The chain combines TRBV30 with TRBJ2-4; 7 positions agree with TRBD2. In germline, CDR1 is GTSNPN, CDR2 SVGIG (reference sequence). The CDR3 runs 14 residues. V shed 0 bases and J 13 bases; nucleotides not matched to a gene: 12. CDR3 sequence reads: CAWSVGEGPYEQYF. CDR3 nucleotides: TGTGCCTGGAGTGTAGGGGAGGGACCATATGAGCAGTACTTC. Full variable domain (remainder filled in from reference TRBV30 and TRBJ2-4): SQTIHQWPATLVQPVGSPLSLECTVEGTSNPNLYWYRQAAGRGLQLLFYSVGIGQISSEVPQNLSASRPQDRQFILSSKKLLLSDSGFYLCAWSVGEGPYEQYFGAGTRLSVL.

The chain links TRBV12-3 or TRBV12-4 to TRBJ2-5; 8 positions match TRBD1. The ends lost 5 bases at V and 2 bases at J; junction bases unmatched: 7. The CDR3 totals 15 residues. CDR3 in amino acids: CASSAGQVLQETQYF. The CDR3 coding sequence is TGTGCCAGCAGTGCGGGACAGGTACTACAAGAGACCCAGTACTTC.

The rearrangement joins TRBV29-1 to TRBJ1-5; TRBD1 might be the D (5 bases). CDR1 is SQVTM, CDR2 ANQGSEA, per germline. The CDR3 covers 12 residues. The CDR3 is CGAAQGNQPQHF. The CDR3 coding sequence is TGCGGCGCCGCTCAGGGAAATCAGCCCCAGCATTTT.

This clonotype was counted once. V and J are TRBV5-1 and TRBJ1-5; D is uncertain. Trimming left V 4 bases short and J 5 bases short, with 13 bases between. This CDR3 comprises 14 residues. CDR1 is SGHRS, CDR2 YFSETQ, per germline. CDR3 region: CASSVEGGDQPQHF. The CDR3 bases are TGCGCCAGCAGCGTGGAAGGAGGAGATCAGCCCCAGCATTTT.

This sequence joins TRBV19 and TRBJ2-7, with 7 nucleotides matching TRBD1. V gave up 6 bases and J gave up 0 bases; unmatched junction bases: 11. Germline V gene sequence: CDR1 LNHDA, CDR2 SQIVND (reference sequence). The CDR3 runs 16 residues. CDR3 protein: CASRRNWQGDSYEQYF. The CDR3 DNA sequence: TGTGCCAGTAGAAGGAATTGGCAGGGGGACTCCTACGAGCAGTACTTC.